Listed below are T cell receptor beta chains from one sample, sequenced in a study of blood T cell repertoires in COVID-19. TCRdb's copy holds only in-frame clones and misses some; the assay was immunoSEQ multiplex PCR. This table holds 250,000 to 300,000 clones, roughly 91% found once. The material sequenced was peripheral blood. The receptors were gathered from a woman aged 40 to 49 who had recovered from COVID-19. CDR3s include the opening cysteine and the closing phenylalanine or tryptophan. D genes are given only for firm matches. Part of the rows lack a size; the others show once, few, many or a class for expanded clones.

d_call	v_call	clone_size	j_call	cdr3_aa	cdr3_nt
NA	TRBV9	NA	TRBJ2-7	CASSGGGSEQYF	TGTGCCAGCAGCGGGGGGGGCTCCGAGCAGTACTTC
TRBD2	TRBV7-8	NA	TRBJ2-1	CASSRGGEQFF	TGTGCCAGCAGCCGGGGGGGTGAGCAGTTCTTC
NA	TRBV29-1	NA	TRBJ1-2	CSVVGDKPYGYTF	TGCAGCGTTGTAGGGGACAAGCCCTATGGCTACACCTTC
TRBD2	TRBV7-2	NA	TRBJ2-5	CASSSSGMTSGRAETQYF	TGTGCCAGCAGCTCTAGTGGGATGACTAGCGGGAGGGCGGAGACCCAGTACTTC
NA	TRBV7-9	NA	TRBJ2-4	CASSLGPGDIQYF	TGTGCCAGCAGCTTAGGGCCGGGGGACATTCAGTACTTC
NA	TRBV15	NA	TRBJ1-2	CATSGGGTSYGYTF	TGTGCCACCAGCGGGGGGGGGACATCCTATGGCTACACCTTC
NA	TRBV7-8	NA	TRBJ2-1	CASSPTGTWGNEQFF	TGTGCCAGCAGCCCGACCGGGACATGGGGCAATGAGCAGTTCTTC
TRBD2	TRBV9	NA	TRBJ2-1	CASSPRGSGSAYNEQFF	TGTGCCAGCAGCCCCCGGGGTAGCGGGAGTGCCTACAATGAGCAGTTCTTC
NA	TRBV16	NA	TRBJ1-2	CASSQSRAPTGYTF	TGTGCCAGCAGCCAATCGCGGGCCCCTACCGGCTACACCTTC
NA	TRBV7-9	NA	TRBJ1-4	CASSFWGLATNEKLFF	TGTGCCAGCAGCTTTTGGGGCCTTGCAACTAATGAAAAACTGTTTTTT
NA	TRBV10-3	NA	TRBJ1-6	CAISESMARNSPLHF	TGTGCCATCAGTGAGTCGATGGCCCGAAATTCACCCCTCCACTTT
TRBD2	TRBV24-1	NA	TRBJ2-5	CATSDPGTSGSRETQYF	TGTGCCACCAGTGACCCCGGGACTAGCGGGAGTCGGGAGACCCAGTACTTC
NA	TRBV7-6	NA	TRBJ2-1	CASSPVSPNYNEQFF	TGTGCCAGCAGCCCCGTTAGCCCCAACTACAATGAGCAGTTCTTC
NA	TRBV29-1	NA	TRBJ1-1	CSVEGPPGRALNTEAFF	TGCAGCGTTGAAGGCCCTCCCGGCAGGGCCTTGAACACTGAAGCTTTCTTT
NA	TRBV12-5	NA	TRBJ1-1	CASANLQGRDTEAFF	TGTGCTAGTGCCAACCTCCAGGGGAGGGACACTGAAGCTTTCTTT
TRBD2	TRBV7-2	few	TRBJ2-2	CASSPAGAGELFF	TGTGCCAGCAGCCCCGCGGGGGCCGGGGAGCTGTTTTTT
TRBD2	TRBV7-2	NA	TRBJ2-1	CASSQGSGRFNEQFF	TGTGCCAGCAGCCAGGGGAGCGGGAGGTTTAATGAGCAGTTCTTC
NA	TRBV6-2/TRBV6-3	NA	TRBJ1-1	CASSGLLEAFF	TGTGCCAGCAGCGGACTCCTTGAAGCTTTCTTT
NA	TRBV7-2	NA	TRBJ1-1	CASSPRGQNTEAFF	TGTGCCAGCAGCCCCAGGGGCCAGAACACTGAAGCTTTCTTT
TRBD2	TRBV27	NA	TRBJ2-5	CASRGTSGRRETQYF	TGTGCCAGCAGGGGTACTAGCGGGAGACGGGAGACCCAGTACTTC
NA	TRBV27	once	TRBJ2-7	CASSSDRKRYF	TGTGCCAGCAGTTCCGACCGAAAGCGGTACTTC
TRBD2	TRBV5-1	NA	TRBJ2-1	CASSLRLAGGEQFF	TGCGCCAGCAGCTTGAGGCTAGCGGGAGGGGAGCAGTTCTTC
NA	TRBV10-1	few	TRBJ1-1	CASSEFRGVSEAFF	TGCGCCAGCAGTGAGTTTCGGGGGGTTTCAGAAGCTTTCTTT
TRBD1	TRBV15	NA	TRBJ2-1	CATSSAQGDRGKNEQFF	TGTGCCACCAGCAGCGCCCAGGGGGACAGGGGAAAGAATGAGCAGTTCTTC
NA	TRBV27	NA	TRBJ1-1	CASRVGGTEAFF	TGTGCCAGCAGGGTAGGGGGCACTGAAGCTTTCTTT
NA	TRBV5-6	NA	TRBJ1-2	CASSPGHNRGYGYTF	TGTGCCAGCAGCCCGGGACACAACCGAGGCTATGGCTACACCTTC
NA	TRBV5-6	NA	TRBJ2-3	CASSLAGVNTDTQYF	TGTGCCAGCAGCTTGGCCGGGGTCAACACAGATACGCAGTATTTT
TRBD2	TRBV5-1	NA	TRBJ2-3	CASSPGLAEPGDTQYF	TGCGCCAGCAGCCCGGGACTAGCGGAGCCGGGGGATACGCAGTATTTT
TRBD1	TRBV29-1	NA	TRBJ1-1	CNLIPGQGMAFF	TGCAACCTAATCCCCGGACAGGGGATGGCTTTCTTT
NA	TRBV24-1	NA	TRBJ2-5	CATSGGGQETQYF	TGTGCCACCAGTGGAGGGGGCCAAGAGACCCAGTACTTC
TRBD1	TRBV2	NA	TRBJ2-1	CASDRGLVNEQFF	TGTGCCAGCGACAGGGGGCTTGTGAATGAGCAGTTCTTC
NA	TRBV11-2	once	TRBJ1-4	CASSRGGTPGEKLFF	TGTGCCAGCAGCCGGGGGGGGACCCCCGGGGAAAAACTGTTTTTT
TRBD1	TRBV6-5	NA	TRBJ1-2	CASSPGTGWWNGYTF	TGTGCCAGCAGCCCCGGGACAGGGTGGTGGAATGGCTACACCTTC
TRBD1	TRBV30	once	TRBJ2-2	CAWSRGQGTGELFF	TGTGCCTGGAGTAGGGGACAGGGGACCGGGGAGCTGTTTTTT
NA	TRBV3-1/TRBV3-2	NA	TRBJ1-2	CASSQGHDRHVGYTF	TGTGCCAGCAGCCAAGGCCACGACCGACATGTCGGCTACACCTTC
NA	TRBV5-4	NA	TRBJ2-4	CASSEGGGKNIQYF	TGTGCCAGCAGCGAAGGGGGGGGGAAAAACATTCAGTACTTC
NA	TRBV6-5	NA	TRBJ2-3	CASSYSAGPADTQYF	TGTGCCAGCAGTTACTCGGCAGGCCCGGCAGATACGCAGTATTTT
TRBD2	TRBV11-2	NA	TRBJ2-1	CASSFRRSSGRAEQFF	TGTGCCAGCAGCTTTCGGCGTAGTAGCGGGAGGGCCGAGCAGTTCTTC
TRBD1	TRBV7-2	NA	TRBJ1-2	CASSSGTGPYGYTF	TGTGCCAGCAGCTCGGGGACAGGCCCTTATGGCTACACCTTC
NA	TRBV4-3	once	TRBJ1-1	CASSRGRTNTEAFF	TGCGCCAGCAGCCGAGGGCGGACGAACACTGAAGCTTTCTTT
NA	TRBV4-1	NA	TRBJ1-2	CASSQGVPGSLRYGYTF	TGCGCCAGCAGCCAAGGGGTGCCCGGGTCCCTGCGCTATGGCTACACCTTC
NA	TRBV11-2	NA	TRBJ2-3	CASSLGGGTQYF	TGTGCCAGCAGCTTAGGGGGAGGTACGCAGTATTTT
TRBD1	TRBV9	NA	TRBJ2-6	CASSPRDSHESGANVLTF	TGTGCCAGCAGCCCACGGGACAGCCATGAATCTGGGGCCAACGTCCTGACTTTC
NA	TRBV20-1	NA	TRBJ2-2	CSAPGAGELFF	TGCAGTGCGCCCGGGGCCGGGGAGCTGTTTTTT
NA	TRBV11-2	NA	TRBJ1-1	CASSLGAGVTTEAFF	TGTGCCAGCAGCTTAGGTGCAGGGGTAACGACTGAAGCTTTCTTT
TRBD2	TRBV6-6	NA	TRBJ2-5	CASSLPLAGYQETQYF	TGTGCCAGCAGCCTCCCCCTAGCGGGATACCAAGAGACCCAGTACTTC
NA	TRBV5-4	NA	TRBJ1-4	CASSSEPREKLFF	TGTGCCAGCAGCTCCGAACCGAGGGAAAAACTGTTTTTT
NA	TRBV5-1	NA	TRBJ1-6	CASSLEGQGPYNSPLHF	TGCGCCAGCAGCTTGGAGGGTCAGGGTCCCTATAATTCACCCCTCCACTTT
TRBD1	TRBV18	NA	TRBJ1-1	CASSPPGQGEAFF	TGTGCCAGCTCCCCCCCGGGACAGGGGGAAGCTTTCTTT
TRBD1	TRBV30	NA	TRBJ1-1	CAWRGQGRNTEAFF	TGTGCCTGGAGGGGACAGGGTCGGAACACTGAAGCTTTCTTT
TRBD1	TRBV7-6	NA	TRBJ2-1	CASSPLTGGNYNEQFF	TGTGCCAGCAGCCCCCTGACAGGGGGAAACTACAATGAGCAGTTCTTC